This T cell receptor (beta chain) is drawn from a study of blood T cell repertoires in COVID-19. The wider study: PBMCs, B-cell-depleted T cells, or T cells were the source of the cDNA or gDNA that made up the material.

V was clipped by 8 bases and J by 4 bases; unmatched bases: 15. This CDR3 is built from 16 residues. Germline-derived CDR1 and CDR2 are KGHDR and SFDVKD. Sequenced by immunoSEQ multiplex PCR; TCRdb stores in-frame clones only, minus some. The table has 180,000 or so clones, 82% seen once. This sequence originates from a man aged 50-60 years who had recovered from COVID-19. The chain carries TRBV24-1 and TRBJ2-5; 7 bases line up with TRBD1. Sequencing input: PBMCs or T cells enriched from blood (not recorded which). CDR3 coding DNA: TGTGCCACCAACCGGAGAGACAGGGCTTTAGGAGAGACCCAGTACTTC. It yields the protein CATNRRDRALGETQYF.